These T cell receptor beta chains were read from a single sample in a study of T cell changes during pregnancy in multiple sclerosis. Only in-frame clones appear in the TCRdb table, and some are missing; sequencing was by immunoSEQ multiplex PCR. Here the sample spans about 100,000 clones, 80% to 95% being singletons. Sequenced material: peripheral blood, taken in the first trimester of pregnancy. The receptors shown here come from a female donor with multiple sclerosis, enrolled in a pregnancy study. Each CDR3 is given with its conserved first and last residue. A D gene is named only where the DNA matches it firmly. Some rows have no size entry. The others give once, few or many, or a class for an expanded clone.

J	length	V	size	D	DNA	CDR3
TRBJ2-5	13	TRBV5-5	-	-	TGTGCCAGCAGGGGGGCGGGGGCAGAGACCCAGTACTTC	CASRGAGAETQYF
TRBJ2-6	17	TRBV9	-	TRBD2	TGTGCCAGCAGCGTAGCGGGAGGGCCGACTGGGGCCAACGTCCTGACTTTC	CASSVAGGPTGANVLTF
TRBJ2-7	14	TRBV7-6	-	-	TGTGCCAGCGCGAGTGGAACAGGATACTACGAGCAGTACTTC	CASASGTGYYEQYF
TRBJ2-6	18	TRBV7-2	-	TRBD2	TGTGCCAGCAGCTTAGGGCTAGCGGGAGGTTCCGGGGCCAACGTCCTGACTTTC	CASSLGLAGGSGANVLTF
TRBJ2-1	15	TRBV19	-	TRBD2	TGTGCCAGTAGTATGGGCGGGAGGGCCGGAGGTGAGCAGTTCTTC	CASSMGGRAGGEQFF
TRBJ2-1	15	TRBV7-3	-	TRBD2	TGTGCCAGCGCCTTAGCGGGAGGGCCGAGGAATGAGCAGTTCTTC	CASALAGGPRNEQFF
TRBJ2-7	13	TRBV7-8	-	TRBD2	TGTGCCAGCAGCCGGACTAGCTCGGGCGAGCAGTACTTC	CASSRTSSGEQYF
TRBJ2-7	12	TRBV28	-	TRBD1	TGTGCCAGCAGAGGACAGGGGATGGCGCAGTACTTC	CASRGQGMAQYF
TRBJ2-7	14	TRBV15	once	TRBD2	TGTGCCACCAGACCTACGACGACTAGCGGCGAGCAGTACTTC	CATRPTTTSGEQYF
TRBJ2-7	13	TRBV4-3	-	TRBD2	TGCGCCAGCAGCCAGGGGACTAGCGGCGAGCAGTACTTC	CASSQGTSGEQYF
TRBJ2-1	18	TRBV7-8	-	TRBD2	TGTGCCAGCAGACACGGACTAGCGGGAGGGCCATTCTACAATGAGCAGTTCTTC	CASRHGLAGGPFYNEQFF
TRBJ2-1	14	TRBV5-1	-	-	TGCGCCAGCAGCTTGGCGACAAACTACAATGAGCAGTTCTTC	CASSLATNYNEQFF
TRBJ1-1	14	TRBV5-4	-	-	TGTGCCAGCAGCTTGGAGGGAGTGAACACTGAAGCTTTCTTT	CASSLEGVNTEAFF
TRBJ2-1	16	TRBV25-1	-	TRBD2	TGTGCCAGCAGCCCTCGGGGACTAGCGGGAGCCAATGAGCAGTTCTTC	CASSPRGLAGANEQFF